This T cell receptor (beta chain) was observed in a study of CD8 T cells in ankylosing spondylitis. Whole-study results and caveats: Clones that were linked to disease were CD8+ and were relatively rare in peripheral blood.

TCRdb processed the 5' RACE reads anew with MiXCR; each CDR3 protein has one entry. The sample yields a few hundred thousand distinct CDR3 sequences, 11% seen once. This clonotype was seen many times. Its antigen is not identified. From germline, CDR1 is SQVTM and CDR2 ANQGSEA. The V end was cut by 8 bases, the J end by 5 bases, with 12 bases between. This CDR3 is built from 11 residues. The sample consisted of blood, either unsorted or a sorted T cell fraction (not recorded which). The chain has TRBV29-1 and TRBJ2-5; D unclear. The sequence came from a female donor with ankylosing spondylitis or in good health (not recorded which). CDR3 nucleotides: TGCAGCTTCTTAATGGGGGAGACCCAGTACTTC. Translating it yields CSFLMGETQYF.